This T cell receptor (beta chain) was documented in a study of regulatory T cells in long-lasting Graves disease. Study findings and constraints: Patients with persistent disease shared 2,741 public clonotypes, outpacing the roughly 970 shared by new patients.

Stated time point: persistent/refractory GD, antithyroid drugs over 5 years with positive TRAb. Following extraction of RNA from PBMCs, that RNA was used to make the TCR library. All patients originated from an endocrinology department located in Xi'an, China. Building of the TCR beta libraries involved iRepertoire HTBI primers and Arm-PCR of CDR3 regions. MiXCR was run by TCRdb on the multiplex PCR reads, yielding one entry per CDR3 protein. The sample yields roughly 470,000 distinct CDR3 sequences, around 20% seen once. With respect to this clonotype: Antigen specificity is unknown.

Looked up from germline, CDR1 is LNHDA and CDR2 is SQIVND (reference sequence). This CDR3 has 17 amino acids. Trimming took 3 bases from V and 6 from J; bases not matched to a gene: 9. This clonotype was obtained from a female donor with Graves disease. This material consisted of peripheral blood mononuclear cells (PBMCs), taken when the disease was refractory, from a patient treated with antithyroid drugs. The chain couples TRBV19 to TRBJ2-1, with TRBD1 matching 12 bases. The DNA for the CDR3 is TGTGCCAGTAGTATGGCGGTAGGGGACAGGGGGCTCAATGAGCAGTTCTTC. Protein: CASSMAVGDRGLNEQFF. Complete variable domain (other parts from reference TRBV19 and TRBJ2-1): DGGITQSPKYLFRKEGQNVTLSCEQNLNHDAMYWYRQDPGQGLRLIYYSQIVNDFQKGDIAEGYSVSREKKESFPLTVTSAQKNPTAFYLCASSMAVGDRGLNEQFFGPGTRLTVL.